Reported below is one T cell receptor beta chain. What it recognizes is unknown. This CDR3 contains 15 residues. The ends lost 6 bases at V and 0 bases at J; junction bases unmatched: 4. Germline loops: CDR1 LGHNT, CDR2 FRNRAP. The sample belongs to a study of PD-1 blockade in classical Hodgkin lymphoma. Assay: immunoSEQ multiplex PCR; the TCRdb copy retains only in-frame clones and omits some. The sample lists roughly 50,000 clones, about nine tenths occurring once. Broader study findings: Patients starting nivolumab less than 1 year after ASCT had lower diversity and were excluded from later analyses.

Time point defined: cycle 4 day 1 (C4D1), after 6 weeks of nivolumab. No patient escaped relapse after autologous stem cell transplantation, and brentuximab vedotin exposure varied. This chain uses TRBV12-5 with TRBJ2-1; 8 bases agree with TRBD2. The clonotype comes from a human donor with classical Hodgkin lymphoma. Sequences were derived from peripheral blood mononuclear cells (PBMCs), sampled before the fourth cycle of nivolumab. CDR3 residues: CASGRGRSSYNEQFF. CDR3 in DNA: TGTGCTAGTGGGCGCGGGAGGAGCTCCTACAATGAGCAGTTCTTC.